This T cell receptor (beta chain) stems from a study of regulatory T cells in long-lasting Graves disease. Study as a whole: Antithyroid drugs had been taken under 3 months by newly diagnosed Graves' patients. Study findings and constraints: Persistent disease was characterized by preferential usage of TRBV28, TRBJ1-2 and TRBJ2-5.

Time point noted: newly diagnosed GD, antithyroid drugs for less than 3 months. PBMC-extracted RNA yielded the TCR library. The collection involved drawing approximately 9 milliliters of peripheral blood into EDTA tubes. Building of the TCR beta libraries involved iRepertoire HTBI primers and Arm-PCR of CDR3 regions. Original methodology: Samples jointly harbored 55 to 75 TRBV and some 13 TRBJ segments. TCRdb re-analysed the multiplex PCR reads in MiXCR, keeping a single row per CDR3 protein. These V and J calls rely on TCRdb rather than the paper's analysis. The top ten hold approximately 35% of the sample, which has around 330,000 distinct CDR3 sequences, under 20% seen once. This clonotype was recorded at least ten times. Its antigen is not known. The germline V and J ends were trimmed by 3 bases and 0 bases, with 6 bases remaining between them. Germline-derived CDR1 and CDR2 are MDHEN and SYDVKM. This CDR3 has 15 amino acids.

The TCR originated in a female donor with Graves disease. The chain couples TRBV28 to TRBJ2-6; TRBD1 might be the D (5 bases). The specimen comprised peripheral blood mononuclear cells (PBMCs), sampled at new diagnosis, from a patient treated with antithyroid drugs. CDR3 sequence reads: CASSFQGSGANVLTF. CDR3 bases: TGTGCCAGCAGTTTTCAGGGCTCTGGGGCCAACGTCCTGACTTTC.